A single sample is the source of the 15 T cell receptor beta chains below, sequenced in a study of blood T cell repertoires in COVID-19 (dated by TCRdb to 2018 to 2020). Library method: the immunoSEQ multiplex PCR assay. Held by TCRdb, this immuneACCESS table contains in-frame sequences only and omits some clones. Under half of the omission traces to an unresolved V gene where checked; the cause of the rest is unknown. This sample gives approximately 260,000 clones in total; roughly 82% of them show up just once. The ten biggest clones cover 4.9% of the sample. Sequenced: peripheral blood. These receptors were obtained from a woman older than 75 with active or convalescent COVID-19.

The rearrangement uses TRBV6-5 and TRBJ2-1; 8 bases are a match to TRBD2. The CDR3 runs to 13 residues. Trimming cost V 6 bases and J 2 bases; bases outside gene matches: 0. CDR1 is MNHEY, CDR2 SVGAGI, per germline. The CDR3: CASSGGAYNEQFF. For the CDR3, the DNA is TGTGCCAGCAGCGGGGGGGCCTACAATGAGCAGTTCTTC.

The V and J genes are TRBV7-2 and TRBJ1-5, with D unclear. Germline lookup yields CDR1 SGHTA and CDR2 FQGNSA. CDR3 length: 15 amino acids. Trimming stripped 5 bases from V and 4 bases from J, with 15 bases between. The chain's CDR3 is CASSKQPRQNQPQHF. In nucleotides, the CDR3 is TGTGCCAGCAGCAAACAGCCCCGCCAAAATCAGCCCCAGCATTTT.

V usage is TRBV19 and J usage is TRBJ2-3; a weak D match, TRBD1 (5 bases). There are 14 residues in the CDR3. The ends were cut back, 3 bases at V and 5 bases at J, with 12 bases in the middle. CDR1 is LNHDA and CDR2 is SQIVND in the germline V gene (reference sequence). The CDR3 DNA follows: TGTGCCAGTAGTATGGACACATACGGAGATACGCAGTATTTT. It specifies CASSMDTYGDTQYF.

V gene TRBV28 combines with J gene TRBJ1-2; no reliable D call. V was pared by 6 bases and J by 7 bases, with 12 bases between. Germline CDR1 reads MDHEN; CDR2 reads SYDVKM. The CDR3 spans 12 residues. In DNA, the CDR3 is TGTGCCAGCAGCCTACTAATGGTTGGCTACACCTTC. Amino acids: CASSLLMVGYTF.

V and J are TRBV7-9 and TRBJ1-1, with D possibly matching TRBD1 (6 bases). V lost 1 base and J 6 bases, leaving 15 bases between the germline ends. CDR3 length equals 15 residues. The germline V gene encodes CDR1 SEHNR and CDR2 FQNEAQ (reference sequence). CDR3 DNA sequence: TGTGCCAGCAGCTTAGACGGACAGAGCACTGCTGAAGCTTTCTTT. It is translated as CASSLDGQSTAEAFF.

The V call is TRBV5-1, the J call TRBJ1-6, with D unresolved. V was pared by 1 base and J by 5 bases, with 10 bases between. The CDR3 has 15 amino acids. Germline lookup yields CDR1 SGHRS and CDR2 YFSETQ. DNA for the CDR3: TGCGCCAGCAGCTTGAACTCCGGGGATAATTCACCCCTCCACTTT. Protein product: CASSLNSGDNSPLHF.

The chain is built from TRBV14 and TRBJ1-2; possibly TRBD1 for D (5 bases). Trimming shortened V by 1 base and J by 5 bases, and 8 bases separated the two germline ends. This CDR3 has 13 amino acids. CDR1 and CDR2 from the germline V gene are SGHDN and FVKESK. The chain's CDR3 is CASSQGGYYGYTF. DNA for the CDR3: TGTGCCAGCAGCCAAGGGGGCTATTATGGCTACACCTTC.

The CDR3 protein is CASTGQVADGYTF. CDR3 in DNA: TGTGCCAGCACGGGACAGGTTGCCGATGGCTACACCTTC. The chain employs TRBV25-1 and TRBJ1-2; TRBD1 matches 8 bases. There are 13 residues in the CDR3. From germline, CDR1 is MGHDK and CDR2 SYGVNS. Trimming took 7 bases from V and 6 from J; bases not matched to a gene: 7.

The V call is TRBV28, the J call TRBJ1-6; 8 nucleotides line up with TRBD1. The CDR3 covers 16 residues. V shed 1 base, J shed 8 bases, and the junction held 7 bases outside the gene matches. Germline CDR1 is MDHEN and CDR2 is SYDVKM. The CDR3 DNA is TGTGCCAGCAGTTTATCCCCCGACAGGGGTGATTCACCCCTCCACTTT. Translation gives CASSLSPDRGDSPLHF.

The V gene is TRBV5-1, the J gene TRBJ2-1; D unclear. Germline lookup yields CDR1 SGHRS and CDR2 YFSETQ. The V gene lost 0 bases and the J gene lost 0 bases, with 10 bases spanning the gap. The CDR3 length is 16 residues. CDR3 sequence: CASSLDGLTSYNEQFF. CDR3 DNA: TGCGCCAGCAGCTTGGATGGGCTGACCTCCTACAATGAGCAGTTCTTC.

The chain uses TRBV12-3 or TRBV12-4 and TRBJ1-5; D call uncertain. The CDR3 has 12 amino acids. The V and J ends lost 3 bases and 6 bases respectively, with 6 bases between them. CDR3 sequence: CASSFGGQPQHF. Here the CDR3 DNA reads TGTGCCAGCAGTTTCGGTGGTCAGCCCCAGCATTTT.

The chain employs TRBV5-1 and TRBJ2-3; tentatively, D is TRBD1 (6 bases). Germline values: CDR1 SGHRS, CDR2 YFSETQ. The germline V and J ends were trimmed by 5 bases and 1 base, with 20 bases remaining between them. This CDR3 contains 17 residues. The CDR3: CASRNPGTPTGTDTQYF. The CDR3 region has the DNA TGCGCCAGCAGAAACCCCGGGACACCCACGGGCACAGATACGCAGTATTTT.

Here the CDR3 reads CASSSLFPDTQYF. The DNA for the CDR3 is TGTGCCAGCAGCTCCCTTTTTCCAGATACGCAGTATTTT. The chain couples TRBV7-9 to TRBJ2-3; D remains unclear. Germline CDR1 is SEHNR and CDR2 is FQNEAQ (reference sequence). Trimming took off 4 bases at V and 4 bases at J, with 9 bases between the two ends. This CDR3 is 13 amino acids long.

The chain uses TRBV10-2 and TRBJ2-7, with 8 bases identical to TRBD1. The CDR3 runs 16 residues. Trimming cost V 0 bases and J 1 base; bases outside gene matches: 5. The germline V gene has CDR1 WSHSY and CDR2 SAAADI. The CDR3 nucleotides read TGCGCCAGCAGTGAGTCGACAGGGGCTTATTCCTACGAGCAGTACTTC. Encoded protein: CASSESTGAYSYEQYF.

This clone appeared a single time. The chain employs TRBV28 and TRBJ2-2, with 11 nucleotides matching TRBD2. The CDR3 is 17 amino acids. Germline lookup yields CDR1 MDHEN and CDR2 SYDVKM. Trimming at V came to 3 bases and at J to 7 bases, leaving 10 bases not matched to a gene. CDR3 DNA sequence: TGTGCCAGCAGTTTTCTCCTCGGGACTAGCGGCCGCGGGGAGCTGTTTTTT. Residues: CASSFLLGTSGRGELFF.